The clone carrying this T cell receptor beta chain was detected only a few times. No antigen is known for it. The PCR used 60 Vbeta and 13 Jbeta primers. TCRdb's copy holds only in-frame clones and misses some; the assay was immunoSEQ multiplex PCR. The table shows approximately 69,000 clones, with roughly 76% occurring only once. V lost 0 bases to trimming and J lost 7 bases, with 9 bases between them. The CDR3 is made up of 13 amino acids. Germline assignment: CDR1 MNHEY and CDR2 SMNVEV (reference sequence). The entry originates in a study of cytomegalovirus exposure and HLA in healthy donors. Study in general: Approximately 85 million unique TCRs from HLA-typed donors were held in an early release of data. Whole-study results and caveats: Earlier analysis found most TCR beta V segments productive about 87% or about 30% of the time. Roughly even sequencing depth across donors was the assumption behind the presence/absence analyses. Most likely, a cluster of highly shared sequence variants arose as a sequencing artifact.

This clonotype was obtained from a man aged 18-30 years in good health and CMV-seronegative. V is TRBV27 and J is TRBJ1-2; possible D gene TRBD1, 6 bases. The specimen was PBMCs. CDR3 bases: TGTGCCAGCAGTTTATCGGCAGGGGTTGGCTACACCTTC. It yields the protein CASSLSAGVGYTF.